This T cell receptor (beta chain) was sequenced during a study of regulatory T cells in long-lasting Graves disease. Study results and limitations: Only a small sample size was used, which may have cut accuracy.

The CDR3 is 15 residues long. The J segment lost 6 bases and the V segment lost 5 bases, leaving 11 bases of the junction unmatched. Germline loops: CDR1 MNHNS, CDR2 SASEGT. Regarding time point: persistent/refractory GD, antithyroid drugs over 5 years with positive TRAb. Extracted PBMC RNA gave rise to the TCR library. The authors diagnosed Graves' disease using American Thyroid Association guidelines. This clonotype was seen only a few times. Its antigen remains unknown. Libraries of TCR beta came from iRepertoire HTBI primers plus Arm-PCR of CDR3 regions. TCRdb recomputed calls from the multiplex PCR reads with MiXCR, one row per CDR3 protein. The sample contains more than 650,000 distinct CDR3 sequences, around 30% of which appear only once.

The sequence was obtained from a female donor with Graves disease. The source material was peripheral blood mononuclear cells (PBMCs), sampled when the disease was refractory, from a patient treated with antithyroid drugs. The rearrangement uses TRBV6-1 and TRBJ2-5, with TRBD2 identical over 8 bases. Written as DNA, the CDR3 is TGTGCCAGCAGTCCCCCGAGCGGGAGTTGGAAGACCCAGTACTTC. Its translation is CASSPPSGSWKTQYF.